These 25 T cell receptor beta chains share one sample of origin, sequenced in a study of a mutant IDH1 vaccine in newly diagnosed glioma. Data came from immunoSEQ multiplex PCR; TCRdb stores just in-frame clones and leaves some out. This sample carries tens of thousands of clones, roughly 82% of them seen once, and the ten largest clones take 3% to 4%. These receptors have no known antigen. Time point denoted: week 47, end of study. Every vaccination contained 300 ug of the mutant IDH1 20-mer peptide and was paired with topical imiquimod. This specimen consisted of PBMCs, obtained from a glioma patient whose treatment included an IDH1 peptide vaccine. These TCRs come from a man aged 40-50 years with glioma. Some clones in this sample may be carry-over from other donors' samples.

This clone has a handful of counts. V gene TRBV15 combines with J gene TRBJ1-5; tentatively, D is TRBD1 (5 bases). Germline loops: CDR1 LNHNV, CDR2 YYDKDF (reference sequence). This CDR3 has 16 residues. The V and J ends lost 0 bases and 1 base respectively, with 10 bases between them. CDR3 DNA sequence: TGTGCCACCAGCAGAGATTTGGCAGGGAGCAATCAGCCCCAGCATTTT. It encodes CATSRDLAGSNQPQHF.

The rearrangement uses TRBV4-1 and TRBJ2-7; D ambiguous. Germline CDR1 and CDR2: MGHRA and YSYEKL. V lost 0 bases and J 2 bases, leaving 17 bases between the germline ends. CDR3 length equals 17 residues. The CDR3 reads CASSQEGIGRRTYEQYF. The CDR3, as DNA: TGCGCCAGCAGCCAAGAGGGGATAGGCAGGCGTACCTACGAGCAGTACTTC.

The rearrangement uses TRBV4-1 and TRBJ2-5, with D tentatively TRBD1 (5 bases). V was trimmed by 0 bases and J by 1 base, leaving 6 bases between them. Germline V CDR1 and CDR2: MGHRA, YSYEKL. The CDR3 covers 14 residues. CDR3 bases: TGCGCCAGCAGCCAAGAAAGGGGCCAAGAGACCCAGTACTTC. It translates to CASSQERGQETQYF.

This rearrangement joins TRBV5-6 to TRBJ2-5, with a possible D match to TRBD1 (5 bases). V lost 5 bases to trimming and J lost 2 bases, with 16 bases between them. CDR3 size: 15 residues. Germline assignment: CDR1 SGHDT and CDR2 YYEEEE. The CDR3 bases are TGTGCCAGCAGTAGGTTCAGGACACTACAAGAGACCCAGTACTTC. Amino acid sequence: CASSRFRTLQETQYF.

The chain carries TRBV5-6 and TRBJ1-2, with D maybe TRBD1 (6 bases). CDR3 length equals 13 residues. The V gene lost 5 bases and the J gene lost 4 bases, with 12 bases spanning the gap. Germline lookup yields CDR1 SGHDT and CDR2 YYEEEE. The CDR3 sequence: CASRKQGFYGYTF. CDR3 nucleotides: TGTGCCAGCAGGAAACAGGGATTCTATGGCTACACCTTC.

The chain recombines TRBV9 with TRBJ1-1; no definite D call. Germline V gene lookup returns CDR1 SGDLS and CDR2 YYNGEE. The CDR3 extends over 13 amino acids. Trimming left V 4 bases short and J 3 bases short, with 10 bases between. CDR3 nucleotides: TGTGCCAGCAGCTTCAAGACGGACACTGAAGCTTTCTTT. Amino acids: CASSFKTDTEAFF.

This chain links TRBV18 with TRBJ1-1; possibly TRBD1 for D (5 bases). V lost 2 bases and J lost 1, with 11 bases in between. Germline CDR1 reads KGHSH; CDR2 reads LQKENI. This CDR3 comprises 15 residues. CDR3 DNA sequence: TGTGCCAGCTCACCAAGGTTTGGGGGGAACACTGAAGCTTTCTTT. Its translation is CASSPRFGGNTEAFF.

This chain connects TRBV9 to TRBJ1-4; D gene ambiguous. Deletions cut 0 bases from V and 7 bases from J, with 7 bases between. Germline values: CDR1 SGDLS, CDR2 YYNGEE. This CDR3 contains 13 residues. The CDR3 sequence: CASSVGVGEKLFF. Here the CDR3 DNA reads TGTGCCAGCAGCGTAGGGGTCGGTGAAAAACTGTTTTTT.

The rearrangement links TRBV15 to TRBJ2-7, with D maybe TRBD1 (5 bases). The CDR3 loop spans 14 amino acids. The germline V gene has CDR1 LNHNV and CDR2 YYDKDF (reference sequence). Trimming took off 0 bases at V and 4 bases at J, with 10 bases between the two ends. The CDR3 DNA sequence: TGTGCCACCAGCAGAGAGGGTGCAGGGTACGAGCAGTACTTC. Translated: CATSREGAGYEQYF.

This chain links TRBV5-1 with TRBJ1-4; D possibly corresponds to TRBD1 (6 bases). Germline CDR1 reads SGHRS; CDR2 reads YFSETQ. The length of the CDR3 is 14 residues. Trimming took off 4 bases at V and 8 bases at J, with 15 bases between the two ends. In nucleotides, the CDR3 is TGCGCCAGCAGCGTAGAACAGGGTTTCGAAAAACTGTTTTTT. It yields the protein CASSVEQGFEKLFF.

The chain carries TRBV10-3 and TRBJ2-3; D not certain. The CDR3 consists of 14 residues. Trimming took 3 bases from V and 1 from J, leaving 8 bases between them. Germline V gene sequence: CDR1 ENHRY, CDR2 SYGVKD. The CDR3 loop is CAISDLKGTDTQYF. The CDR3 coding sequence is TGTGCCATCAGTGATTTAAAGGGCACAGATACGCAGTATTTT.

This chain connects TRBV7-9 to TRBJ2-5, with D perhaps matching TRBD2 (6 bases). This CDR3 is 13 amino acids long. Trimming pared 5 bases from V and 5 bases from J, leaving 12 bases between. The germline gives CDR1 SEHNR, CDR2 FQNEAQ (reference sequence). The CDR3 sequence is CASSRRLGETQYF. The CDR3 coding sequence is TGTGCCAGCAGCCGAAGACTAGGCGAGACCCAGTACTTC.

This clone was observed a few times. V and J are TRBV5-1 and TRBJ1-1; D perhaps matches TRBD1 (6 bases). Deletions cut 3 bases from V and 5 bases from J, with 17 bases between. The CDR3 loop spans 15 amino acids. CDR1 and CDR2 from the germline V gene are SGHRS and YFSETQ. The CDR3 loop is CASSWGTDQGTEAFF. The CDR3 nucleotides are TGCGCCAGCAGCTGGGGGACGGACCAGGGGACTGAAGCTTTCTTT.

The rearrangement uses TRBV7-9 and TRBJ2-5; D is possibly TRBD1 (6 bases). From germline, CDR1 is SEHNR and CDR2 FQNEAQ (reference sequence). With 5 bases removed from V and 2 bases from J, the gap between germline ends came to 15 bases. This CDR3 spans 15 amino acids. CDR3: CASSTNRDPQETQYF. CDR3 DNA: TGTGCCAGCAGCACGAACAGGGACCCTCAAGAGACCCAGTACTTC.

The chain carries TRBV28 and TRBJ1-5, with no clear D. The CDR3 sequence is 14 residues long. Germline lookup yields CDR1 MDHEN and CDR2 SYDVKM. Trimming removed 6 bases from V and 2 bases from J, with 11 bases in between. CDR3 region: CASSPQAGNQPQHF. The DNA for the CDR3 is TGTGCCAGCAGCCCACAAGCAGGCAATCAGCCCCAGCATTTT. The full variable domain, its missing parts supplied by reference TRBV28 and TRBJ1-5, is DVKVTQSSRYLVKRTGEKVFLECVQDMDHENMFWYRQDPGLGLRLIYFSYDVKMKEKGDIPEGYSVSREKKERFSLILESASTNQTSMYLCASSPQAGNQPQHFGDGTRLSIL.

The rearrangement joins TRBV6-5 to TRBJ1-1; a weak D match, TRBD1 (6 bases). The CDR3 loop spans 16 amino acids. The V and J ends lost 2 bases and 4 bases respectively, with 17 bases between them. The germline V gene has CDR1 MNHEY and CDR2 SVGAGI. The CDR3 DNA sequence: TGTGCCAGCAGTTACACGGGACACCAGAGGGTCACTGAAGCTTTCTTT. Its translation: CASSYTGHQRVTEAFF.

The gene calls are TRBV14 and TRBJ2-4; D ambiguous. CDR1 and CDR2 from the germline V gene are SGHDN and FVKESK. The V and J ends lost 0 bases and 4 bases respectively, with 19 bases between them. This CDR3 contains 18 residues. CDR3 sequence (DNA): TGTGCCAGCAGCCAAGATGGGAATACCAGGCACCAAAAAAACATTCAGTACTTC. This codes for CASSQDGNTRHQKNIQYF. The full variable domain, in which reference TRBV14 and TRBJ2-4 provide the parts outside the CDR3, is EAGVTQFPSHSVIEKGQTVTLRCDPISGHDNLYWYRRVMGKEIKFLLHFVKESKQDESGMPNNRFLAERTGGTYSTLKVQPAELEDSGVYFCASSQDGNTRHQKNIQYFGAGTRLSVL.

The CDR3 coding sequence is TGCAGCGCCGTACTGGGAACTGCCTACAATGAGCAGTTCTTC. Protein: CSAVLGTAYNEQFF. This chain connects TRBV29-1 to TRBJ2-1; D unresolved. Germline lookup yields CDR1 SQVTM and CDR2 ANQGSEA. Trimming shortened V by 7 bases and J by 2 bases, and 15 bases separated the two germline ends. The CDR3 is made up of 14 amino acids.

The chain links TRBV5-4 to TRBJ2-5; 9 nucleotides match TRBD2. The CDR3 length is 15 residues. Germline lookup yields CDR1 SGHNT and CDR2 YYREEE (reference sequence). J gave up 5 bases and V 0 bases, and 5 bases lay outside the gene matches. The CDR3 DNA reads TGTGCCAGCAGCTTGGAGGGACTAGCAGGGGAGACCCAGTACTTC. Amino acids: CASSLEGLAGETQYF.

By frequency in the sample, this clone is medium-sized. The chain joins TRBV5-1 to TRBJ1-1, with D possibly being TRBD1 (6 bases). In germline, CDR1 is SGHRS, CDR2 YFSETQ. The CDR3 contains 15 residues. The V end lost 5 bases, the J end lost 1 base, and 15 bases lay between the germline ends. Here the CDR3 reads CASSAGHRSNTEAFF. In DNA, the CDR3 is TGCGCCAGCAGTGCGGGACACAGATCGAACACTGAAGCTTTCTTT.

The V gene is TRBV5-4, the J gene TRBJ2-2, with D tentatively TRBD2 (6 bases). CDR1 SGHNT and CDR2 YYREEE come from the germline V gene (reference sequence). The V gene lost 8 bases and the J gene lost 4 bases, with 12 bases spanning the gap. The CDR3 sequence is 13 residues long. The DNA of the CDR3 is TGTGCCAGTAGCCCCGGGAGCACCGGGGAGCTGTTTTTT. It encodes CASSPGSTGELFF.

This chain joins TRBV19 and TRBJ2-5, with D hard to call. Germline V gene sequence: CDR1 LNHDA, CDR2 SQIVND (reference sequence). This CDR3 has 11 amino acids. V was cut by 8 bases and J by 9 bases, with 13 bases left in between. CDR3 region: CASGIRTAQYF. In nucleotides, the CDR3 is TGTGCCAGTGGGATTAGGACGGCCCAGTACTTC.

The chain uses TRBV2 and TRBJ1-1; D is unclear. Germline V lookup: CDR1 SNHLY, CDR2 FYNNEI. V lost 1 base and J lost 0, with 9 bases in between. This CDR3 has 15 residues. The CDR3 reads CASSEEQFMNTEAFF. The CDR3 DNA reads TGTGCCAGCAGTGAAGAACAGTTCATGAACACTGAAGCTTTCTTT.

This sequence joins TRBV5-6 and TRBJ1-1; TRBD1 is a possible D gene (5 bases). CDR1 is SGHDT, CDR2 YYEEEE, per germline. Trimming pared 7 bases from V and 0 bases from J, leaving 10 bases between. The CDR3 length is 13 residues. The CDR3 DNA sequence: TGTGCCAGCGCACGGGGCCTGAACACTGAAGCTTTCTTT. Amino acid sequence: CASARGLNTEAFF.

V is TRBV28 and J is TRBJ2-5; no reliable D call. The germline V gene has CDR1 MDHEN and CDR2 SYDVKM. This CDR3 region has 12 residues. The V end lost 6 bases, the J end lost 4 bases, and 9 bases lay between the germline ends. The CDR3 DNA is TGTGCCAGCAGGGTCACCGGAGAGACCCAGTACTTC. Amino acids: CASRVTGETQYF.